The present T cell receptor (beta chain) was sequenced within a study of beta chain features in type 1 diabetes. Study background: The samples had about 100,000,000 sorted cells examined in all. General observations from the study: Researchers report that Type 1 diabetes patients had moderately but significantly shorter TCRB CDR3s across all four CD4+ subsets.

The germline gives CDR1 SGHNT, CDR2 YYREEE (reference sequence). Deletions cut 2 bases from V and 3 bases from J, with 11 bases between. The CDR3 runs to 14 residues. There are a few counts of this clone. What it binds is not known. Heparinised blood was drawn once per donor, averaging roughly 120 mL. Via CD45RO/CCR7/CD25/CD127/CD95/CD27, cells of the CD4+ naive, central memory, regulatory and stem cell-like memory subsets were sorted. Every bit of the isolated RNA underwent reverse transcription, so sequencing read expressed TCRB transcripts. Regulatory, naive and central memory T cell samples averaged roughly 3.5 million reads. Sequenced by immunoSEQ multiplex PCR; TCRdb stores in-frame clones only, minus some. The table includes 150,000 to 200,000 clones, about 10% detected once.

The chain combines TRBV5-4 with TRBJ1-1; no definite D call. The sample consisted of central memory CD4+ T cells from blood. This clonotype was obtained from a woman aged 25-40 years with type 1 diabetes. The CDR3 sequence: CASSLAGDYTEAFF. The CDR3 coding sequence is TGTGCCAGCAGCTTAGCTGGTGATTACACTGAAGCTTTCTTT.